This T cell receptor (beta chain) derives from a study of early T cells in non-severe SARS-CoV-2 infection. For the study at large: Chains stayed unpaired after sequencing of bulk RNA from unsorted whole blood.

Study observations and caveats: Matching against VDJdb likely underestimated virus-specific expansions, favoring anti-spike CD8.

Separate cDNA molecules each had unique molecular identifiers attached to them. TCRdb used MiXCR to reprocess the 5' RACE reads, holding one entry per CDR3 protein. The repertoire holds roughly 43,000 distinct CDR3 sequences, with 23% as singletons. CDR1 SNHLY and CDR2 FYNNEI come from the germline V gene. Trimming shortened V by 0 bases and J by 2 bases, and 13 bases separated the two germline ends. The CDR3 spans 16 residues. This clonotype was counted only a few times. Its antigen remains unidentified. The chain is built from TRBV2 and TRBJ2-5, with TRBD1 as a possible D gene (6 bases). The receptor was isolated from an adult who was a healthcare worker with PCR-confirmed SARS-CoV-2 infection or an uninfected control (not recorded which). The sequencing here drew on whole blood, taken at baseline. CDR3 residues: CASSEALQGGQETQYF. The CDR3 DNA reads as TGTGCCAGCAGTGAAGCGCTTCAAGGGGGACAAGAGACCCAGTACTTC.